This record covers a single T cell receptor beta chain. The antigen is unknown. Clones were read by immunoSEQ multiplex PCR, and TCRdb kept only the in-frame ones, dropping some. The repertoire holds 52,000 or so clones, with roughly 83% as singletons. This sample was taken from a study of cytotoxic CD8 clonotypes in ibrutinib-treated CLL. Turning to the study itself: Sequenced samples delivered averages of around 250,000 productive templates and roughly 94,000 productive rearrangements.

Whole-study findings and limits: The public clonotypes identified were infrequent and showed contraction or stability on treatment. Higher clonality was seen at ibrutinib response and a return toward baseline at progression. Clonality at baseline surpassed age-matched healthy donors and tracked circulating CD8+ T-cell counts.

V trimming: 4 bases; J trimming: 3 bases; junction bases outside the gene matches: 6. This CDR3 spans 15 amino acids. From germline, CDR1 is MNHNY and CDR2 SVGAGI (reference sequence). This chain links TRBV6-6 with TRBJ2-3, with 8 bases fitting TRBD1. The TCR was taken from a human donor with chronic lymphocytic leukemia. The specimen comprised PBMCs, sampled after 24 months of ibrutinib treatment. CDR3 residues: CASSFQGAVTDTQYF. The CDR3 DNA reads as TGTGCCAGCAGTTTCCAGGGGGCGGTGACAGATACGCAGTATTTT.